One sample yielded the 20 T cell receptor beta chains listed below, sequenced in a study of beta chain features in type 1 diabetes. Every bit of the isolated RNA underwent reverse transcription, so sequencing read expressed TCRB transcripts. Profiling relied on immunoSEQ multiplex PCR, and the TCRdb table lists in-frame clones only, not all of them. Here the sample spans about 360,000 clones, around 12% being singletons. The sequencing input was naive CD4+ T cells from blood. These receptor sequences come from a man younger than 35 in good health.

The CDR3 DNA follows: TGTGCCAGCAGCAGTAAGGGGGACAGGAATAATCCTCAGCCCCAGCATTTT. This codes for CASSSKGDRNNPQPQHF. The chain combines TRBV4-2 with TRBJ1-5; TRBD1 matches at 8 bases. The CDR3 is 17 residues long. CDR1 and CDR2 (germline): LGHNA, YNFKEQ. V lost 5 bases, J lost 6 bases, and 15 bases stayed unmatched.

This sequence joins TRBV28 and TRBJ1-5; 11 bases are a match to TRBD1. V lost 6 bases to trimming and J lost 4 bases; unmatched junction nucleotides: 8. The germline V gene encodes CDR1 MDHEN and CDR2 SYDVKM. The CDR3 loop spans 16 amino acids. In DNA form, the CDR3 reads TGTGCCAGCAGAACCGAGGGACAGGGGGAGAATCAGCCCCAGCATTTT. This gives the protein CASRTEGQGENQPQHF.

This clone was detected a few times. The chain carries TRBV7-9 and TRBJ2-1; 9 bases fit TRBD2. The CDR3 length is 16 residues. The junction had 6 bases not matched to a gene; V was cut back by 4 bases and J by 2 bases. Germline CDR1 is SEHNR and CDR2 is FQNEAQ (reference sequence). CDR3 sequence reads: CASSYPGLAAYNEQFF. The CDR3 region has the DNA TGTGCCAGCAGCTATCCGGGACTAGCCGCCTACAATGAGCAGTTCTTC.

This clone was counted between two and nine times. The CDR3: CASSFRQGRETQYF. CDR3 coding DNA: TGTGCCAGCAGCTTTAGACAGGGAAGAGAGACCCAGTACTTC. The chain is built from TRBV5-4 and TRBJ2-5; 7 nucleotides line up with TRBD1. This CDR3 has 14 residues. Trimming took 2 bases from V and 4 from J; bases not matched to a gene: 5. CDR1 is SGHNT and CDR2 is YYREEE in the germline V gene (reference sequence).

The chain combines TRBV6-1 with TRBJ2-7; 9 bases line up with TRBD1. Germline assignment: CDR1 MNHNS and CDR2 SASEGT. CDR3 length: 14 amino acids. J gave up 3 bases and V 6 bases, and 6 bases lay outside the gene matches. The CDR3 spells CASSRRDRDYEQYF. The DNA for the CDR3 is TGTGCCAGCAGCCGACGGGACAGGGACTACGAGCAGTACTTC.

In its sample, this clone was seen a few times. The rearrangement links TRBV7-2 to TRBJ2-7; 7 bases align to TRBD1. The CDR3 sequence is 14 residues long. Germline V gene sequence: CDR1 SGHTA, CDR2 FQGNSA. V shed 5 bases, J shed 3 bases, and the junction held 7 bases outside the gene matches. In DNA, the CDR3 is TGTGCCAGCAGCACGAGACAGGGACGCTACGAGCAGTACTTC. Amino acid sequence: CASSTRQGRYEQYF.

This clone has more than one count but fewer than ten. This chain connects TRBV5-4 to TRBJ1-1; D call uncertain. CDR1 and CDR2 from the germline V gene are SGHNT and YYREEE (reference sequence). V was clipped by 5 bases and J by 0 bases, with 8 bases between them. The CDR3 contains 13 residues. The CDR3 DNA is TGTGCCAGCAGTGGCAGGATGAACACTGAAGCTTTCTTT. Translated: CASSGRMNTEAFF.

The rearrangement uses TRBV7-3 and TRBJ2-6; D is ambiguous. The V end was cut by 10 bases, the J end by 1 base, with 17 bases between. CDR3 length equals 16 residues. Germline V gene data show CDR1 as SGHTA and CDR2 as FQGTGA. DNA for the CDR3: TGTGCCACCAGGTATGGCGGCGCGTCTGGGGCCAACGTCCTGACTTTC. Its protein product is CATRYGGASGANVLTF.

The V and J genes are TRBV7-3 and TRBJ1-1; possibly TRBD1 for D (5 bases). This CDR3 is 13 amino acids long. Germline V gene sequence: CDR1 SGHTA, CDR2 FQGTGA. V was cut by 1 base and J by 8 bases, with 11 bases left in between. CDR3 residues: CASSLMGQGEAFF. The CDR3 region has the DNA TGTGCCAGCAGCTTAATGGGGCAGGGCGAAGCTTTCTTT.

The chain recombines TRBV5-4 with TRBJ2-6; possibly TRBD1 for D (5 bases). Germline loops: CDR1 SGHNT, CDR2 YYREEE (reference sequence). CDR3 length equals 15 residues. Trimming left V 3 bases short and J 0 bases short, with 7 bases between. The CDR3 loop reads CASSSGSSGANVLTF. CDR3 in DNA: TGTGCCAGCAGCTCAGGGTCCTCTGGGGCCAACGTCCTGACTTTC.

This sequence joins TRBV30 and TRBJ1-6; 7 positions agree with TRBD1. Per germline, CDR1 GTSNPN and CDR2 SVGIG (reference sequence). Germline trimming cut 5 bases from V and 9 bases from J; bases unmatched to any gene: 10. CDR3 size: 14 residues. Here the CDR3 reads CAWAKGTDGSPLHF. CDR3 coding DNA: TGTGCCTGGGCCAAAGGGACAGATGGTTCACCCCTCCACTTT.

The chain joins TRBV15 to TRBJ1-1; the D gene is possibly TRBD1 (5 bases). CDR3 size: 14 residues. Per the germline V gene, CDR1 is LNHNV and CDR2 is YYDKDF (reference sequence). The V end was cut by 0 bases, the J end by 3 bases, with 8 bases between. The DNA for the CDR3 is TGTGCCACCAGCAGAGACAGGGCGGACACTGAAGCTTTCTTT. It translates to CATSRDRADTEAFF.

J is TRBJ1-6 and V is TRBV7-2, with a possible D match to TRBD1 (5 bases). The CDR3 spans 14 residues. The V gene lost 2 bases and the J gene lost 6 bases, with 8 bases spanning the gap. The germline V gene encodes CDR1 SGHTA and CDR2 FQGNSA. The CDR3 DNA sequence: TGTGCCAGCAGCTTATCAGACAGTAATTCACCCCTCCACTTT. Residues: CASSLSDSNSPLHF.

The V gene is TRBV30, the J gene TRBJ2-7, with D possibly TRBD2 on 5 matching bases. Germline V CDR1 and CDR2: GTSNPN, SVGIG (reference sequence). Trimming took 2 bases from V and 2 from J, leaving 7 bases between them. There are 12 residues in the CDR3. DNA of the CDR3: TGTGCCTGGAGTATGGGAGCCTACGAGCAGTACTTC. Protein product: CAWSMGAYEQYF.

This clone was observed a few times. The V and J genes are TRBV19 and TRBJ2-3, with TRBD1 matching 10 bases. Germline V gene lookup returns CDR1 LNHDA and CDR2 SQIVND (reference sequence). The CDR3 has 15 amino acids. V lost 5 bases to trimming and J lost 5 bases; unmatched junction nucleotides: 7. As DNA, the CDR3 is TGTGCCAGTAGTCCTACGGGACAGGGGTTAGATACGCAGTATTTT. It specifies CASSPTGQGLDTQYF. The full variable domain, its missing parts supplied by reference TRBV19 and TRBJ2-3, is DGGITQSPKYLFRKEGQNVTLSCEQNLNHDAMYWYRQDPGQGLRLIYYSQIVNDFQKGDIAEGYSVSREKKESFPLTVTSAQKNPTAFYLCASSPTGQGLDTQYFGPGTRLTVL.

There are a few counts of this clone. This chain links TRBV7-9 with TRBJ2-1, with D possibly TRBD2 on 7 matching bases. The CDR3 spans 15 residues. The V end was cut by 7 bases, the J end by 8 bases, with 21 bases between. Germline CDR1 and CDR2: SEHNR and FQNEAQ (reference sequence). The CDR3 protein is CASTSGEGVSDEQFF. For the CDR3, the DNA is TGTGCCAGCACCTCTGGGGAGGGGGTCTCGGATGAGCAGTTCTTC.

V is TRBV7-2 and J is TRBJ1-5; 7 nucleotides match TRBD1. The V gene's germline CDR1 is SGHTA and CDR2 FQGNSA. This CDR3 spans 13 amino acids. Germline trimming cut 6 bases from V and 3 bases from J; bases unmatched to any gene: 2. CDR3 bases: TGTGCCAGCAGTGACAGGGTCAATCAGCCCCAGCATTTT. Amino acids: CASSDRVNQPQHF. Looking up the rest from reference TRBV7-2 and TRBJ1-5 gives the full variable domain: GAGVSQSPSNKVTEKGKDVELRCDPISGHTALYWYRQSLGQGLEFLIYFQGNSAPDKSGLPSDRFSAERTGGSVSTLTIQRTQQEDSAVYLCASSDRVNQPQHFGDGTRLSIL.

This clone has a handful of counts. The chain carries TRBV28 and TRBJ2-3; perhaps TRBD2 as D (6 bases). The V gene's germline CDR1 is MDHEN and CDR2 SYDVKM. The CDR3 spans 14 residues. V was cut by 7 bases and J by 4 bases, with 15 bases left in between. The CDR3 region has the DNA TGTGCCAGCACTCCTGGGACTGGCGCAGATACGCAGTATTTT. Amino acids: CASTPGTGADTQYF.

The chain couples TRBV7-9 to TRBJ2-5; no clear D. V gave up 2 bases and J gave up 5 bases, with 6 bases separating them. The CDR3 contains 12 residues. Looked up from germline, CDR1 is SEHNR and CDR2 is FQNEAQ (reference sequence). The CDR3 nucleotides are TGTGCCAGCAGCTTATTCCGGGAGACCCAGTACTTC. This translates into CASSLFRETQYF.

For the CDR3, the DNA is TGTGCCAGCAGCCGACTTGGACAGGGAGGGGGCACAGATACGCAGTATTTT. This translates into CASSRLGQGGGTDTQYF. The chain joins TRBV4-2 to TRBJ2-3, with TRBD1 as a possible D gene (8 bases). Germline-derived CDR1 and CDR2 are LGHNA and YNFKEQ. V dropped 4 bases and J dropped 1 base, with 18 bases sitting between them. The CDR3 contains 17 residues.